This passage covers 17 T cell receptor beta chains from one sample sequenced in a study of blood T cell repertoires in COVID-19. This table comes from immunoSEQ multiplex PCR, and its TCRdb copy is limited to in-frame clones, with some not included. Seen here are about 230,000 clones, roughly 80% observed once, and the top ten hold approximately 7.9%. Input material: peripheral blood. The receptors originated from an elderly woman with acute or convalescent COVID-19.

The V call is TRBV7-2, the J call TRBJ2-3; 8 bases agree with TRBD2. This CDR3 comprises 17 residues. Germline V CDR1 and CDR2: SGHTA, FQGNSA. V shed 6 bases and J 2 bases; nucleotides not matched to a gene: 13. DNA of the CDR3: TGTGCCAGCAGACCGTTATGGACTAGCAGAACCACAGATACGCAGTATTTT. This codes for CASRPLWTSRTTDTQYF.

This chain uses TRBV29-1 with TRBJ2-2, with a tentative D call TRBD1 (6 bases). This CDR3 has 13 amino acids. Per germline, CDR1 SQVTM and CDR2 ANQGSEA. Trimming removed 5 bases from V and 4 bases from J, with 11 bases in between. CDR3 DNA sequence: TGCAGCGTTTCAACAGGGCCCACCGGGGAGCTGTTTTTT. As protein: CSVSTGPTGELFF.

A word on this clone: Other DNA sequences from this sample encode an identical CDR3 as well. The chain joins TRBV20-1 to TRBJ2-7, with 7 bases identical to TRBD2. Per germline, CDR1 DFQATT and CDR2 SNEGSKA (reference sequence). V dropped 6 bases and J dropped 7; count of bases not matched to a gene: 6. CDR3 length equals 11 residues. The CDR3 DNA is TGCAGTGCCACGGGAGGTGGTGAGCAGTACTTC. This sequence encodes CSATGGGEQYF.

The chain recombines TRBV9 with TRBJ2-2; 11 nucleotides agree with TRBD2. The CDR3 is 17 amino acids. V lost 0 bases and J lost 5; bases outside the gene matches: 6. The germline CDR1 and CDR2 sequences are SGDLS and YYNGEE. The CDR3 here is CASSVDSLAGGTGELFF. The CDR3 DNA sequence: TGTGCCAGCAGCGTAGACAGTCTAGCGGGAGGAACCGGGGAGCTGTTTTTT. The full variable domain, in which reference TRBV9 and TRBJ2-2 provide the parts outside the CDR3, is DSGVTQTPKHLITATGQRVTLRCSPRSGDLSVYWYQQSLDQGLQFLIQYYNGEERAKGNILERFSAQQFPDLHSELNLSSLELGDSALYFCASSVDSLAGGTGELFFGEGSRLTVL.

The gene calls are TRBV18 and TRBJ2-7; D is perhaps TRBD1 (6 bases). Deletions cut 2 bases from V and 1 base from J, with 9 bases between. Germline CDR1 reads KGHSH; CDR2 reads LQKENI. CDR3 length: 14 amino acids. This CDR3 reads CASSPGTNSYEQYF. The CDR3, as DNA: TGTGCCAGCTCACCAGGGACAAATTCCTACGAGCAGTACTTC.

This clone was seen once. The CDR3 region is CASSISTGTNEKLFF. As DNA, the CDR3 is TGTGCCAGTAGTATCTCCACGGGAACTAATGAAAAACTGTTTTTT. J is TRBJ1-4 and V is TRBV19, with no clear D. Trimming shortened V by 3 bases and J by 1 base, and 9 bases separated the two germline ends. The CDR3 sequence is 15 residues long. Per germline, CDR1 LNHDA and CDR2 SQIVND (reference sequence).

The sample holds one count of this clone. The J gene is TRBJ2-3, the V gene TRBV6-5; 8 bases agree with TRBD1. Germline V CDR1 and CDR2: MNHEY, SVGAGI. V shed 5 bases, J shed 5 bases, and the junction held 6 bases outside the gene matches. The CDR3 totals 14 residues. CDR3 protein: CASSTQGAGDTQYF. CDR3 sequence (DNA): TGTGCCAGCAGTACTCAGGGGGCAGGAGATACGCAGTATTTT.

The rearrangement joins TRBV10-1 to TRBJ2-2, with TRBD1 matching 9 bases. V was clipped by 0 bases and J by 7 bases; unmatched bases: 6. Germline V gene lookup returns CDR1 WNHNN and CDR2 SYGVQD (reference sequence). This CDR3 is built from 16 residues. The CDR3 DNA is TGCGCCAGCAGTGAGTCGAGACAGGGGGTTTTCGGGGAGCTGTTTTTT. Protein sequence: CASSESRQGVFGELFF.

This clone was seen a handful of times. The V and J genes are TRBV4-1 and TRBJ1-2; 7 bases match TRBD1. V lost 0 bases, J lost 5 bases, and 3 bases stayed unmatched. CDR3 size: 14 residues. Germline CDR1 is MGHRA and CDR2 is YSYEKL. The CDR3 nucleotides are TGCGCCAGCAGCCAAGAAACAGGGGATTATGGCTACACCTTC. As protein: CASSQETGDYGYTF.

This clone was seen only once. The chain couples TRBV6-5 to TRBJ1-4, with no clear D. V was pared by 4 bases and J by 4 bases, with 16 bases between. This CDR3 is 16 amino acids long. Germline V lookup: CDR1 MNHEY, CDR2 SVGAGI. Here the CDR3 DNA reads TGTGCCAGCAGTTCCATCGGACTGTGGGATAATGAAAAACTGTTTTTT. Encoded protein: CASSSIGLWDNEKLFF.

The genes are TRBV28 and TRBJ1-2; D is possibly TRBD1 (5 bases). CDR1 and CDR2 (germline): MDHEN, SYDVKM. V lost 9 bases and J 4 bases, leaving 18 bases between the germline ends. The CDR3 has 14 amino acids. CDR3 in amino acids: CASETGLLSYGYTF. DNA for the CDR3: TGTGCCAGTGAAACAGGTCTCCTCTCCTATGGCTACACCTTC.

The CDR3 nucleotides read TGTGCCAGCAGCCCTCAGGGGGGTAGCAATCAGCCCCAGCATTTT. Protein sequence: CASSPQGGSNQPQHF. V is TRBV6-6 and J is TRBJ1-5; 7 bases agree with TRBD1. The CDR3 length is 15 residues. V trimming: 6 bases; J trimming: 0 bases; junction bases outside the gene matches: 5. The germline gives CDR1 MNHNY, CDR2 SVGAGI (reference sequence).

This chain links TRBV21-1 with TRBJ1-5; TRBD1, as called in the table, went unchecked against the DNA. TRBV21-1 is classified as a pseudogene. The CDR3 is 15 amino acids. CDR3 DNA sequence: TGTGCCAGCAGCAAACCGGCATGGACAAATCAGCCCCAGCATTTT. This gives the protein CASSKPAWTNQPQHF.

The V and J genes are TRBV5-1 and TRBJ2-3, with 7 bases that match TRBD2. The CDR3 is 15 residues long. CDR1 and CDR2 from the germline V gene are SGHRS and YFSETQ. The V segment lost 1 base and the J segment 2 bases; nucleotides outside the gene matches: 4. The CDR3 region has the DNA TGCGCCAGCAGCTTGCAGCGGGGATTCACAGATACGCAGTATTTT. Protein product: CASSLQRGFTDTQYF.

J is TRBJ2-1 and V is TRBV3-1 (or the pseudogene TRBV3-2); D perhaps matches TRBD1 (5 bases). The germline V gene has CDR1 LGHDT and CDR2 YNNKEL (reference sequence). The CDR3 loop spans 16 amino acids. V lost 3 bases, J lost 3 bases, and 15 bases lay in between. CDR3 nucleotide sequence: TGTGCCAGCAGCCAGGAGCGCAGACAGAGCTACAATGAGCAGTTCTTC. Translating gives CASSQERRQSYNEQFF.

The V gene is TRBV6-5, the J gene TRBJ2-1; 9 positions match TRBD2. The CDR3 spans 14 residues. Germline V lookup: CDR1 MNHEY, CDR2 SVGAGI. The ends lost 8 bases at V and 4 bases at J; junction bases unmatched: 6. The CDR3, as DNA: TGTGCCAGCCTACGACTAGCGGATTACAATGAGCAGTTCTTC. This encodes CASLRLADYNEQFF.

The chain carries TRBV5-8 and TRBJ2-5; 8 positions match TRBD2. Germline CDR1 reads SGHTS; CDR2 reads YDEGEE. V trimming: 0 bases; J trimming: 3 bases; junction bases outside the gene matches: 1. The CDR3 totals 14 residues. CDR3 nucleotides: TGTGCCAGCAGCTTGGAGGGACTAGAAGAGACCCAGTACTTC. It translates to CASSLEGLEETQYF.